The 8 T cell receptor beta chains presented below share a single source sample, sequenced in a study of T cell changes during pregnancy in multiple sclerosis. Method: immunoSEQ multiplex PCR; TCRdb's copy keeps in-frame clones and lacks some. The data contain roughly 22,000 clones, approximately 90% of them seen just once; the ten biggest clones take up around 0.57%. Sequencing used CD4+ T cells from peripheral blood mononuclear cells, obtained after pregnancy. These TCRs come from a female donor in good health, enrolled as a control in a pregnancy study.

This rearrangement joins TRBV19 to TRBJ1-1, with D unresolved. Looked up from germline, CDR1 is LNHDA and CDR2 is SQIVND (reference sequence). The V gene lost 6 bases and the J gene lost 4 bases, with 9 bases spanning the gap. This CDR3 region has 12 residues. CDR3 sequence: CASRDGSTEAFF. The DNA of the CDR3 is TGTGCCAGTAGGGACGGGAGCACTGAAGCTTTCTTT.

The CDR3 nucleotides read TGTGCCAGCAGAATAGCGGGGTCCTACGAGCAGTACTTC. It specifies CASRIAGSYEQYF. This chain joins TRBV7-2 and TRBJ2-7, with TRBD2 matching over 8 bases. The germline V gene encodes CDR1 SGHTA and CDR2 FQGNSA. V shed 6 bases, J shed 1 base, and the junction held 2 bases outside the gene matches. This CDR3 is 13 amino acids long.

Only a few counts were recorded for this clone. V gene TRBV7-9 combines with J gene TRBJ2-7, with 7 bases aligning to TRBD1. Germline V gene data show CDR1 as SEHNR and CDR2 as FQNEAQ (reference sequence). This CDR3 region has 13 residues. Germline trimming cut 4 bases from V and 1 base from J; bases unmatched to any gene: 1. The CDR3 region has the DNA TGTGCCAGCAGCTCACAGGGGTCCTACGAGCAGTACTTC. Protein: CASSSQGSYEQYF.

This clone occurred a few times. The genes are TRBV2 and TRBJ1-1, with 9 bases fitting TRBD1. Germline-derived CDR1 and CDR2 are SNHLY and FYNNEI. V was clipped by 4 bases and J by 3 bases; unmatched bases: 6. The CDR3 contains 15 residues. The DNA for the CDR3 is TGTGCCAGCAGTGCCATAACAGGGGGCTACACTGAAGCTTTCTTT. Residues: CASSAITGGYTEAFF.

The chain couples TRBV7-8 to TRBJ2-2; 11 nucleotides agree with TRBD1. Trimming at V came to 3 bases and at J to 6 bases, leaving 3 bases not matched to a gene. From germline, CDR1 is SGHVS and CDR2 FQNEAQ. This CDR3 region has 15 residues. CDR3: CASSLDRGRAGELFF. CDR3 sequence (DNA): TGTGCCAGCAGCTTGGACAGGGGGCGCGCCGGGGAGCTGTTTTTT.

V is TRBV2 and J is TRBJ1-2; 9 bases fit TRBD1. Germline trimming cut 11 bases from V and 8 bases from J; bases unmatched to any gene: 9. This CDR3 comprises 12 residues. Per the germline V gene, CDR1 is SNHLY and CDR2 is FYNNEI. The CDR3 reads CAAGTGNGGYTF. CDR3 nucleotides: TGTGCCGCCGGGACAGGGAATGGCGGCTACACCTTC.

The rearrangement joins TRBV7-2 to TRBJ1-1; D ambiguous. Trimming took off 5 bases at V and 1 base at J, with 11 bases between the two ends. The CDR3 totals 14 residues. Germline loops: CDR1 SGHTA, CDR2 FQGNSA. For the CDR3, the DNA is TGTGCCAGCAGCGCCGGTCCGGGGAACACTGAAGCTTTCTTT. It specifies CASSAGPGNTEAFF.

V is TRBV4-3 and J is TRBJ1-2, with D maybe TRBD1 (5 bases). The CDR3 is made up of 15 amino acids. Germline V gives CDR1 LGHNA, CDR2 YSLEER. V was cut by 4 bases and J by 1 base, with 13 bases left in between. The CDR3 spells CASSRGDTYNYGYTF. In DNA form, the CDR3 reads TGCGCCAGCAGCCGGGGCGACACTTATAACTATGGCTACACCTTC.